This T cell receptor beta chain was obtained from a study of cytomegalovirus exposure and HLA in healthy donors. General study results and limits: V segments that were indistinguishable, TRBV6-2 and TRBV6-3 among them, were omitted from analysis. It has been reported that TCR beta sequences accurately predicted the HLA-A and HLA-B alleles of most subjects. A later analysis found most CMV-associated TCR beta chains apparently HLA-restricted. Earlier findings revealed that most TCR beta V segments proved productive either about 87% or about 30% of the time.

PCR primers comprised 60 Vbeta and 13 Jbeta primers. The table came from immunoSEQ multiplex PCR; TCRdb's copy has only in-frame clones and leaves some out. The data show about 160,000 clones, over 75% seen once. In the case of this clone: No antigen is known for it.

Germline loops: CDR1 SNHLY, CDR2 FYNNEI. The CDR3 contains 17 residues. The V gene end was trimmed by 6 bases and the J gene end by 5 bases; junction bases not matched to a gene: 12. The origin of this receptor is a woman aged 50 to 60 in good health and CMV-seropositive. The sample taken for sequencing was PBMCs. This sequence joins TRBV2 and TRBJ2-7, with TRBD2 identical over 14 bases. The CDR3 DNA reads as TGTGCCAGCAGACCGGGGGATGGGACTAGCGGGAGTAACGAGCAGTACTTC. Amino acids: CASRPGDGTSGSNEQYF.